Given below is one T cell receptor beta chain in context. In building TCR beta libraries, iRepertoire HTBI primers were used together with Arm-PCR of CDR3 regions. Via MiXCR, TCRdb re-called the multiplex PCR reads, giving one row per CDR3 protein. Of 350,000 to 400,000 distinct CDR3 sequences in the sample, 15% are singletons; the top ten hold over 20%. As to time point: newly diagnosed GD, antithyroid drugs for less than 3 months. With RNA extracted from PBMCs as input, the TCR library was made. The CDR3 has 13 residues. Trimming removed 8 bases from V and 5 bases from J; junction bases left unmatched: 11. The germline CDR1 and CDR2 sequences are SQVTM and ANQGSEA. This record comes from a study of regulatory T cells in long-lasting Graves disease. Turning to the study itself: Patients newly diagnosed with Graves' had been on antithyroid drugs for under 3 months.

Sequenced material: peripheral blood mononuclear cells (PBMCs), taken at new diagnosis, from a patient treated with antithyroid drugs. V gene TRBV29-1 combines with J gene TRBJ1-1, with 7 positions matching TRBD1. This TCR came from a female donor with Graves disease. The CDR3 region is CSYFQTGRTEAFF. In nucleotides, the CDR3 is TGCAGCTATTTCCAGACAGGGAGGACTGAAGCTTTCTTT.